Below, 23 T cell receptor beta chains from the same sample are listed, as sequenced in a study of blood T cell repertoires in COVID-19. Profiled with immunoSEQ multiplex PCR; TCRdb holds only in-frame clones, not every one. The table shows under 150,000 clones, with around nine tenths occurring only once. The material sequenced was PBMCs or T cells enriched from blood (not recorded which). These receptors originate from a woman between 50 and 59 years old who had recovered from COVID-19.

This clone showed up just once. The rearrangement uses TRBV10-3 and TRBJ1-3, with D perhaps TRBD1 (5 bases). The CDR3 consists of 14 residues. V lost 6 bases and J lost 0, with 9 bases in between. Germline V gene sequence: CDR1 ENHRY, CDR2 SYGVKD. CDR3 bases: TGTGCCATCAGATCGGACATCTCTGGAAACACCATATATTTT. Its translation is CAIRSDISGNTIYF.

In this sample, this clone turned up once. The V call is TRBV7-6, the J call TRBJ2-7, with D maybe TRBD2 (6 bases). The CDR3 loop spans 17 amino acids. V was clipped by 4 bases and J by 0 bases, with 19 bases between them. Looked up from germline, CDR1 is SGHVS and CDR2 is FNYEAQ. The CDR3 DNA reads as TGTGCCAGCAGCTCGTACCGGAGGGGCGGAAACTCCTACGAGCAGTACTTC. This encodes CASSSYRRGGNSYEQYF.

This clone has just one count. The chain employs TRBV2 and TRBJ2-5; 14 bases match TRBD2. V lost 6 bases to trimming and J lost 1 base; unmatched junction nucleotides: 1. Germline CDR1 and CDR2: SNHLY and FYNNEI. This CDR3 contains 15 residues. In DNA, the CDR3 is TGTGCCAGCAGGGGGACTAGCGGGGGCCAAGAGACCCAGTACTTC. Translating it yields CASRGTSGGQETQYF.

This sequence joins TRBV11-2 and TRBJ1-1; D possibly corresponds to TRBD1 (5 bases). The CDR3 spans 15 residues. Germline V gene lookup returns CDR1 SGHAT and CDR2 FQNNGV. V was cut by 2 bases and J by 1 base, with 11 bases left in between. The chain's CDR3 is CASSLYVGQNTEAFF. CDR3 DNA: TGTGCCAGCAGCTTATATGTAGGACAGAACACTGAAGCTTTCTTT.

The V call is TRBV4-1, the J call TRBJ1-3; D remains unclear. CDR1 and CDR2 from the germline V gene are MGHRA and YSYEKL. This CDR3 contains 14 residues. V was clipped by 0 bases and J by 2 bases, with 5 bases between them. CDR3 region: CASSQESTGNTIYF. CDR3 DNA sequence: TGCGCCAGCAGCCAAGAGTCCACTGGAAACACCATATATTTT.

The rearrangement uses TRBV14 and TRBJ1-2; D unclear. V lost 5 bases to trimming and J lost 4 bases, with 14 bases between them. This CDR3 has 14 residues. Germline V CDR1 and CDR2: SGHDN, FVKESK. CDR3 residues: CASSDHAGAYGYTF. The CDR3 DNA reads as TGTGCCAGCAGCGACCACGCGGGAGCCTATGGCTACACCTTC.

The genes are TRBV7-2 and TRBJ2-7; TRBD1 agrees at 8 bases. V lost 4 bases to trimming and J lost 2 bases; unmatched junction nucleotides: 10. The CDR3 contains 16 residues. CDR1 is SGHTA and CDR2 is FQGNSA in the germline V gene. The CDR3 nucleotides read TGTGCCAGCAGCTCGGCCGGGACAGGCGCCCCCTACGAGCAGTACTTC. Protein product: CASSSAGTGAPYEQYF.

The chain employs TRBV2 and TRBJ1-2, with 8 bases that match TRBD1. Losses at the gene ends were 8 bases for V and 8 bases for J; bases not matched to a gene: 10. The CDR3 has 13 amino acids. In germline, CDR1 is SNHLY, CDR2 FYNNEI. CDR3 nucleotides: TGTGCCAGCTTGGTCAGGGGGCGGGGAGGCTACACCTTC. The encoded protein is CASLVRGRGGYTF.

This clone was recorded once. CDR3 loop: CASRGAHDTYEQYF. The CDR3 DNA follows: TGTGCCAGTAGAGGGGCCCATGACACCTACGAGCAGTACTTC. The chain is built from TRBV19 and TRBJ2-7, with a possible D match to TRBD1 (5 bases). The CDR3 length is 14 residues. V dropped 6 bases and J dropped 2 bases, with 14 bases sitting between them. Germline V CDR1 and CDR2: LNHDA, SQIVND (reference sequence).

The chain is built from TRBV11-1 and TRBJ1-2; D unresolved. The germline V gene has CDR1 SGHAT and CDR2 FQDESV (reference sequence). There are 13 residues in the CDR3. The ends were cut back, 0 bases at V and 8 bases at J, with 10 bases in the middle. The CDR3 region is CASSLAGVGGYTF. As DNA, the CDR3 is TGTGCCAGCAGCTTAGCTGGAGTCGGCGGCTACACCTTC.

In its sample, this clone was seen a few times. The CDR3: CASSLEQGFGYTF. The DNA of the CDR3 is TGCGCCAGCAGCTTGGAACAGGGCTTTGGCTACACCTTC. V is TRBV5-1 and J is TRBJ1-2, with a tentative D call TRBD1 (6 bases). The V and J ends lost 0 bases and 7 bases respectively, with 10 bases between them. The CDR3 is 13 amino acids. The germline gives CDR1 SGHRS, CDR2 YFSETQ.

V and J are TRBV19 and TRBJ2-7, with a possible D match to TRBD2 (7 bases). Germline CDR1 and CDR2: LNHDA and SQIVND (reference sequence). The germline V and J ends were trimmed by 9 bases and 3 bases, with 21 bases remaining between them. The CDR3 is 15 amino acids. CDR3 residues: CARRGASAQDYEQYF. CDR3 DNA: TGTGCCAGACGGGGGGCTTCCGCCCAAGACTACGAGCAGTACTTC.

This rearrangement joins TRBV19 to TRBJ2-5; 12 nucleotides line up with TRBD1. Germline lookup yields CDR1 LNHDA and CDR2 SQIVND (reference sequence). This CDR3 has 15 residues. Unmatched junction bases numbered 10, after V lost 10 bases and J lost 4 bases. The CDR3 DNA is TGTGCCACTCCGCCTGGGGACAGGGGGCGAGAGACCCAGTACTTC. Amino acid sequence: CATPPGDRGRETQYF.

This clone has more than one count but fewer than ten. The chain employs TRBV30 and TRBJ2-7; 8 bases match TRBD1. V shed 0 bases, J shed 2 bases, and the junction held 0 bases outside the gene matches. The CDR3 loop spans 13 amino acids. From germline, CDR1 is GTSNPN and CDR2 SVGIG (reference sequence). This CDR3 reads CAWSVQGAYEQYF. In DNA form, the CDR3 reads TGTGCCTGGAGTGTACAGGGGGCCTACGAGCAGTACTTC.

The gene calls are TRBV5-6 and TRBJ2-7; D is undetermined. CDR3 length: 15 amino acids. Germline V gene sequence: CDR1 SGHDT, CDR2 YYEEEE. Deletions cut 0 bases from V and 2 bases from J, with 12 bases between. In DNA, the CDR3 is TGTGCCAGCAGCTTGGGCGGCCCCGGCCCCTACGAGCAGTACTTC. This codes for CASSLGGPGPYEQYF.

The chain uses TRBV6-2 or TRBV6-3 and TRBJ2-1; 7 bases fit TRBD1. The CDR3 has 16 residues. J lost 2 bases, V lost 5 bases, and 9 bases had no gene match. Germline V gene lookup returns CDR1 MNHEY and CDR2 SVGEGT. The CDR3: CASSLGQALTYNEQFF. In DNA, the CDR3 is TGTGCCAGCAGTCTTGGACAGGCCCTAACCTACAATGAGCAGTTCTTC.

The chain employs TRBV11-3 and TRBJ1-1, with D tentatively TRBD1 (5 bases). CDR3 size: 14 residues. V shed 1 base and J shed 3 bases, with 9 bases lying between them. From germline, CDR1 is SGHNT and CDR2 YENEEA. The CDR3 DNA reads TGTGCCAGCAGCTTAGGAGGCAGGGACACTGAAGCTTTCTTT. Its translation: CASSLGGRDTEAFF. The full variable domain, completed using reference TRBV11-3 and TRBJ1-1, is EAGVVQSPRYKIIEKKQPVAFWCNPISGHNTLYWYLQNLGQGPELLIRYENEEAVDDSQLPKDRFSAERLKGVDSTLKIQPAELGDSAVYLCASSLGGRDTEAFFGQGTRLTVV.

The V and J genes are TRBV19 and TRBJ1-5; no definite D call. Germline V lookup: CDR1 LNHDA, CDR2 SQIVND (reference sequence). V lost 3 bases and J 3 bases, leaving 12 bases between the germline ends. The CDR3 sequence is 15 residues long. This chain's CDR3 is CASSILRQLNQPQHF. The CDR3 DNA follows: TGTGCCAGTAGTATTCTCAGGCAGCTCAATCAGCCCCAGCATTTT.

The V and J genes are TRBV4-1 and TRBJ2-6; 9 positions match TRBD1. The CDR3 is 19 residues long. The J segment lost 0 bases and the V segment lost 3 bases, leaving 9 bases of the junction unmatched. The germline V gene has CDR1 MGHRA and CDR2 YSYEKL. The CDR3 nucleotides read TGCGCCAGCAGCCATCCGGTGGGACAGGGAAACTCTGGGGCCAACGTCCTGACTTTC. Protein sequence: CASSHPVGQGNSGANVLTF.

The chain is built from TRBV24-1 and TRBJ1-1; 8 positions match TRBD1. CDR1 and CDR2 (germline): KGHDR, SFDVKD. The V and J ends lost 4 bases and 5 bases, in that order; junction bases with no gene match: 11. The CDR3 totals 16 residues. The CDR3 nucleotides are TGTGCCACCAGTGACCCCCCGGACAGGGTTGTGACTGAAGCTTTCTTT. Translation: CATSDPPDRVVTEAFF.

The rearrangement uses TRBV10-2 and TRBJ2-7; D is undetermined. Germline values: CDR1 WSHSY, CDR2 SAAADI. The length of the CDR3 is 13 residues. Trimming shortened V by 5 bases and J by 2 bases, and 10 bases separated the two germline ends. This CDR3 is CASSPSTTYEQYF. The CDR3 DNA follows: TGCGCCAGCAGTCCCTCGACAACCTACGAGCAGTACTTC.

V usage is TRBV18 and J usage is TRBJ1-1; D perhaps matches TRBD1 (5 bases). Germline V gene data show CDR1 as KGHSH and CDR2 as LQKENI. This CDR3 contains 15 residues. The V and J ends lost 2 bases and 3 bases respectively, with 13 bases between them. Here the CDR3 reads CASSPIGADDTEAFF. In nucleotides, the CDR3 is TGTGCCAGCTCACCAATAGGGGCTGATGACACTGAAGCTTTCTTT. Complete variable domain (other parts from reference TRBV18 and TRBJ1-1): NAGVMQNPRHLVRRRGQEARLRCSPMKGHSHVYWYRQLPEEGLKFMVYLQKENIIDESGMPKERFSAEFPKEGPSILRIQQVVRGDSAAYFCASSPIGADDTEAFFGQGTRLTVV.

The CDR3 sequence: CATSDPGTGNTGELFF. The CDR3 nucleotides read TGTGCCACCAGTGATCCGGGGACAGGCAACACCGGGGAGCTGTTTTTT. The chain uses TRBV24-1 and TRBJ2-2; 8 nucleotides align to TRBD1. V was clipped by 3 bases and J by 2 bases; unmatched bases: 4. In germline, CDR1 is KGHDR, CDR2 SFDVKD. The CDR3 is 16 amino acids.